This TCR beta chain was found in a study of T cell responses to AZD1222 COVID-19 vaccine. Assay: immunoSEQ multiplex PCR; the TCRdb copy retains only in-frame clones and omits some. The profile shows about 120,000 clones, more than 85% of them singletons. Germline V lookup: CDR1 SGDLS, CDR2 YYNGEE. Trimming removed 1 base from V and 6 bases from J; junction bases left unmatched: 5. CDR3 size: 17 residues. The chain couples TRBV9 to TRBJ2-2; 14 bases align to TRBD2. The sequence derives from an adult in good health. The sequencing here drew on peripheral blood, taken on day 0 of AZD1222 vaccination. DNA for the CDR3: TGTGCCAGCAGCGTATATCCGGGACTAGCGGGAGCCGGGGAGCTGTTTTTT. As protein: CASSVYPGLAGAGELFF. Combining the CDR3 with reference TRBV9 and TRBJ2-2 gives the whole variable domain DSGVTQTPKHLITATGQRVTLRCSPRSGDLSVYWYQQSLDQGLQFLIQYYNGEERAKGNILERFSAQQFPDLHSELNLSSLELGDSALYFCASSVYPGLAGAGELFFGEGSRLTVL.